What follows is one T cell receptor beta chain and its context. Its antigen is not identified. This entry is derived from a study of T cell responses to AZD1222 COVID-19 vaccine. Notes on the study in general: Only 5 or 6 AZD1222 recipients tested seropositive at baseline.

Produced via immunoSEQ multiplex PCR; TCRdb's table is partial and in-frame only. The table includes 120,000 to 150,000 clones, about 87% detected once. The TCR sequence derives from an adult in good health. Specimen: peripheral blood, collected on day 0 of AZD1222 vaccination.

CDR3 nucleotides: TGTGCCAGCAGCTTAAGACAGGGAGCCAAAAACATTCAGTACTTC. Translated, it gives CASSLRQGAKNIQYF. The chain joins TRBV7-8 to TRBJ2-4; 7 bases are shared with TRBD1. The CDR3 spans 15 residues. The germline V gene encodes CDR1 SGHVS and CDR2 FQNEAQ. Germline trimming cut 2 bases from V and 0 bases from J; bases unmatched to any gene: 1.